This T cell receptor beta chain was observed in a study of blood T cells in healthy people across ages. The CDR3 is 12 amino acids. Per germline, CDR1 SNHLY and CDR2 FYNNEI. V dropped 5 bases and J dropped 7 bases, with 9 bases sitting between them. In its sample, this clonotype was seen once. Its antigen remains unknown. Together with a sample-barcoded 5' primer, a J-beta primer mix was included in a second PCR lasting about 7 to 11 cycles. Every sample gave at least 2.5 million paired-end reads containing CDR3. Each CDR3 protein is one row after TCRdb ran MiXCR on the 5' RACE reads. The data contain about 1.6 million distinct CDR3 sequences, roughly 32% of them seen just once; the ten biggest clones take up about 10%. Whole-study findings and limits: Donors of long life had a larger count of naive CD4+ cells and greater diversity than aged donors. A roughly linear fall in TCR beta diversity per million T cells was seen with increasing age.

The rearrangement links TRBV2 to TRBJ2-1; D is uncertain. The sample consisted of blood. This receptor was taken from a woman in her twenties or thirties in good health. This chain's CDR3 is CASSTQRNEQFF. CDR3 in DNA: TGTGCCAGCAGTACCCAGAGGAATGAGCAGTTCTTC. Full variable domain (rest looked up from reference TRBV2 and TRBJ2-1): EPEVTQTPSHQVTQMGQEVILRCVPISNHLYFYWYRQILGQKVEFLVSFYNNEISEKSEIFDDQFSVERPDGSNFTLKIRSTKLEDSAMYFCASSTQRNEQFFGPGTRLTVL.